The subject of this entry is one T cell receptor beta chain. No antigen is known for it. 60 Vbeta and 13 Jbeta primers were used in PCR. Repertoires were generated with immunoSEQ multiplex PCR, while TCRdb's copy carries only in-frame clones and drops some. Here the sample spans around 80,000 clones, approximately 60% being singletons. The donors comprised healthy bone marrow donors. This entry is derived from a study of cytomegalovirus exposure and HLA in healthy donors. Study-wide findings and caveats: TCR sequences were mostly rare, though some public TCRs occurred in many donors. Researchers reportedly found TCR beta sequences accurately predicted most subjects' HLA-A and HLA-B alleles. Later analysis showed most CMV-associated TCR beta chains appearing HLA-restricted.

The CDR3 runs to 15 residues. CDR1 and CDR2 (germline): KGHSH, LQKENI. Trimming at V came to 1 base and at J to 1 base, leaving 1 base not matched to a gene. This receptor was identified in a male donor in good health and CMV-seropositive. V usage is TRBV18 and J usage is TRBJ1-5, with 7 positions matching TRBD1. The sample was PBMCs. The CDR3 reads CASSPQGASNQPQHF. The CDR3 region has the DNA TGTGCCAGCTCACCACAGGGGGCCAGCAATCAGCCCCAGCATTTT.